This T cell receptor (beta chain) stems from a study of blood T cell repertoires in COVID-19. Per the authors' pipeline: Amplification with reference gene primers provided the estimates of nucleated cell counts. Assay: immunoSEQ multiplex PCR; the TCRdb copy retains only in-frame clones and omits some. V, J and clone size are those of that table, while D and trimming were read from the DNA. Of fewer than 250,000 clones in the sample, roughly 80% are singletons; the top ten hold about a fifth. With V trimmed by 3 bases and J by 6 bases, 11 bases remained unmatched. Germline loops: CDR1 SGHKS, CDR2 YYEKEE (reference sequence). The CDR3 is 16 residues long.

Sequencing used peripheral blood. The chain joins TRBV5-5 to TRBJ2-1; 8 bases match TRBD1. The clonotype comes from a human donor in a cohort sampled during active COVID-19. This CDR3 reads CASSSFSGTGRNEQFF. The DNA of the CDR3 is TGTGCCAGCAGCTCATTCTCCGGGACAGGCCGCAATGAGCAGTTCTTC. Complete variable domain (other parts from reference TRBV5-5 and TRBJ2-1): DAGVTQSPTHLIKTRGQQVTLRCSPISGHKSVSWYQQVLGQGPQFIFQYYEKEERGRGNFPDRFSARQFPNYSSELNVNALLLGDSALYLCASSSFSGTGRNEQFFGPGTRLTVL.